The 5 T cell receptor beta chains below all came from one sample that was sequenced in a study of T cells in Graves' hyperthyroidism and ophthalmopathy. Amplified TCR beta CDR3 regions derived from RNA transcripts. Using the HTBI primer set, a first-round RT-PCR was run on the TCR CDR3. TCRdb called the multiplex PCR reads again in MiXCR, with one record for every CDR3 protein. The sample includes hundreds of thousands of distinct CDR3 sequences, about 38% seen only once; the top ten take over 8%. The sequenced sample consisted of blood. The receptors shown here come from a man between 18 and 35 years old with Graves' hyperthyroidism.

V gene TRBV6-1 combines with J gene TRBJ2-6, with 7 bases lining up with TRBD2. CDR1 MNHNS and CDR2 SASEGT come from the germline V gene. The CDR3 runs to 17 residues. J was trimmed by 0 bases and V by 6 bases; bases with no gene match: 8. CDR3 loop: CASSPGLPNSGANVLTF. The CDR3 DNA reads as TGTGCCAGCAGCCCGGGACTACCTAACTCTGGGGCCAACGTCCTGACTTTC.

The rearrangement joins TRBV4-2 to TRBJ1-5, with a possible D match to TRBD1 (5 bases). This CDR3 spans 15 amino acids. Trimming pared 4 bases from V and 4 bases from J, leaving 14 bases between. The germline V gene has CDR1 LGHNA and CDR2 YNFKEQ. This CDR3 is CASSREGQGNQPQHF. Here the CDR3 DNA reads TGTGCCAGCAGCCGCGAGGGGCAGGGAAATCAGCCCCAGCATTTT.

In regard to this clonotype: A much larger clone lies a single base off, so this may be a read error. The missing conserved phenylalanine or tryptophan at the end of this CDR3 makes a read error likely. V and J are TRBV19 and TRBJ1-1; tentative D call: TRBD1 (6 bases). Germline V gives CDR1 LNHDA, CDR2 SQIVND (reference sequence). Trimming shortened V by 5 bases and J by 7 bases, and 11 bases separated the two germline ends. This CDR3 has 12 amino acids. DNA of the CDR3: TGTGCCAGTAGTGTGGACAGTCTTGAAGCTTTCTCT. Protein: CASSVDSLEAFS.

The CDR3 bases are TGTGCCAGCAGCCCACCGGGACTAGCGGAGGAGCAGTACTTC. This translates into CASSPPGLAEEQYF. The chain employs TRBV7-8 and TRBJ2-7, with 11 positions matching TRBD2. V was clipped by 5 bases and J by 7 bases; unmatched bases: 7. This CDR3 region has 14 residues. The V gene's germline CDR1 is SGHVS and CDR2 FQNEAQ.

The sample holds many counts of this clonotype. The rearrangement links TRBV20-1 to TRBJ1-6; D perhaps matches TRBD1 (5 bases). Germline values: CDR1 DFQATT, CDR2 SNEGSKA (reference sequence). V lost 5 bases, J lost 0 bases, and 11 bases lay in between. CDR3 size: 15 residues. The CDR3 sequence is CSAVDTSSYNSPLHF. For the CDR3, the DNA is TGCAGTGCTGTGGACACAAGCTCCTATAATTCACCCCTCCACTTT.